The text below deals with one T cell receptor (beta chain). Its antigen remains unidentified. TCRdb reprocessed the RT-PCR reads with MiXCR, giving one entry per CDR3 protein. The sample has fewer than 550,000 distinct CDR3 sequences, roughly 27% seen once. The sample comes from a study of response to subunit inactivated influenza vaccine. CDR1 SGHVS and CDR2 FNYEAQ come from the germline V gene. The CDR3 totals 16 residues. Trimming left V 5 bases short and J 8 bases short, with 22 bases between. General study points: The authors suggested that few new T cells are recruited per seasonal influenza vaccination.

The sequenced sample was CD4+ T cells sorted from PBMCs, obtained around 5 days after vaccination. The chain combines TRBV7-6 with TRBJ2-1, with D tentatively TRBD2 (7 bases). This receptor was identified in a man between 45 and 60 years old who received an inactivated influenza vaccine. CDR3 DNA: TGTGCCAGCAGCCTAAAGGGGGGGTCCGGTGTTGATGAGCAGTTCTTC. As protein: CASSLKGGSGVDEQFF.